Listed below are T cell receptor beta chains from one sample, sequenced in a study of blood T cell repertoires in COVID-19. The assay was immunoSEQ multiplex PCR, and TCRdb's table has in-frame clones only and misses some. Of about 79,000 clones listed, around 89% were seen once; the top ten hold 14%. Sequencing was carried out using peripheral blood. The receptors were sampled from a man between 65 and 85 years old with active or convalescent COVID-19. CDR3s include the opening cysteine and the closing phenylalanine or tryptophan. The D gene is left open where the match is weak. Only some rows state a clone size, as once, few, many or a class for expanded clones.

V gene: TRBV6-6
J gene: TRBJ1-2
D gene: .
clone size: .
CDR3 DNA: TGTGCCAGCAACATACTGGGGGGGAATGGCTACACCTTC
CDR3 protein: CASNILGGNGYTF

V gene: TRBV27
J gene: TRBJ2-7
D gene: .
clone size: .
CDR3 DNA: TGTGCCAGCAGTCTAACGCTGAGCTCCTACGAGCAGTACTTC
CDR3 protein: CASSLTLSSYEQYF

V gene: TRBV14
J gene: TRBJ2-3
D gene: TRBD1
clone size: .
CDR3 DNA: TGTGCCAGCAGCCAAGTGGGACCCGACAGGGAATACACAGATACGCAGTATTTT
CDR3 protein: CASSQVGPDREYTDTQYF

V gene: TRBV11-2
J gene: TRBJ2-1
D gene: TRBD1
clone size: .
CDR3 DNA: TGTGCCAGCAGCTTGACAGGGGGGTACAATGAGCAGTTCTTC
CDR3 protein: CASSLTGGYNEQFF

V gene: TRBV6-5
J gene: TRBJ2-5
D gene: .
clone size: .
CDR3 DNA: TGTGCCAGTCAGGGTTTCCAAGAGACCCAGTACTTC
CDR3 protein: CASQGFQETQYF

V gene: TRBV12-3/TRBV12-4
J gene: TRBJ1-2
D gene: TRBD1
clone size: .
CDR3 DNA: TGTGCCAGCAGTAGGACAGGCTCCGAGGGCTACACCTTC
CDR3 protein: CASSRTGSEGYTF

V gene: TRBV28
J gene: TRBJ1-5
D gene: TRBD1
clone size: .
CDR3 DNA: TGTGCCAGCAGTTTACAGGGACAGGGGGGAAGCAATCAGCCCCAGCATTTT
CDR3 protein: CASSLQGQGGSNQPQHF

V gene: TRBV7-6
J gene: TRBJ2-7
D gene: .
clone size: .
CDR3 DNA: TGTGCCAGCAGCTTAGGGGCCCACGAGCAGTACTTC
CDR3 protein: CASSLGAHEQYF

V gene: TRBV7-3
J gene: TRBJ2-1
D gene: TRBD2
clone size: .
CDR3 DNA: TGTGCCAGCAGCTTAATCTCAGGTGGCGGGAGGGGCGAGCAGTTCTTC
CDR3 protein: CASSLISGGGRGEQFF

V gene: TRBV5-1
J gene: TRBJ2-1
D gene: TRBD2
clone size: .
CDR3 DNA: TGCGCCAGCAGCCGAGCGGGAGCCCCCGCTGAGCAGTTCTTC
CDR3 protein: CASSRAGAPAEQFF

V gene: TRBV19
J gene: TRBJ1-2
D gene: TRBD1
clone size: .
CDR3 DNA: TGTGCCAGTAGTTGGGACAGGGGGCTTCATGGCTACACCTTC
CDR3 protein: CASSWDRGLHGYTF

V gene: TRBV19
J gene: TRBJ1-2
D gene: TRBD1
clone size: .
CDR3 DNA: TGTGCCAGTAGTCCAAGACAGGGGGACTATGGCTACACCTTC
CDR3 protein: CASSPRQGDYGYTF

V gene: TRBV6-5
J gene: TRBJ2-1
D gene: TRBD2
clone size: .
CDR3 DNA: TGTGCCAGCCAGCTAGCGGGACGATACAATGAGCAGTTCTTC
CDR3 protein: CASQLAGRYNEQFF

V gene: TRBV28
J gene: TRBJ1-5
D gene: TRBD1
clone size: .
CDR3 DNA: TGTGCCAGCAGTTCCCCCGGGACAGGGACTAATCAGCCCCAGCATTTT
CDR3 protein: CASSSPGTGTNQPQHF

V gene: TRBV21-1
J gene: TRBJ1-1
D gene: .
clone size: .
CDR3 DNA: TGTGCCAGCAGTAGGCAGGGCCCGAACACTGAAGCTTTCTTT
CDR3 protein: CASSRQGPNTEAFF

V gene: TRBV2
J gene: TRBJ1-5
D gene: TRBD1
clone size: .
CDR3 DNA: TGTGCCAGCTCCGGGACAGGGGGCAATCAGCCCCAGCATTTT
CDR3 protein: CASSGTGGNQPQHF

V gene: TRBV30
J gene: TRBJ2-7
D gene: .
clone size: .
CDR3 DNA: TGTGCCTGGAGTGGTTTAGCGGCTTACGAGCAGTACTTC
CDR3 protein: CAWSGLAAYEQYF

V gene: TRBV5-1
J gene: TRBJ1-5
D gene: TRBD1
clone size: .
CDR3 DNA: TGCGCCAGCAGCTTGGGTGGGACAGGGGAAGGAAATCAGCCCCAGCATTTT
CDR3 protein: CASSLGGTGEGNQPQHF

V gene: TRBV5-6
J gene: TRBJ2-7
D gene: TRBD1
clone size: .
CDR3 DNA: TGTGCCAGCAGCTTGGGACAGGGCGAGGCCAAGCAGTACTTC
CDR3 protein: CASSLGQGEAKQYF

V gene: TRBV25-1
J gene: TRBJ1-1
D gene: .
clone size: .
CDR3 DNA: TGTGCCAGCAGTGAATCCGTTCGGGCAGGGAGGACTGAAGCTTTCTTT
CDR3 protein: CASSESVRAGRTEAFF

V gene: TRBV28
J gene: TRBJ1-4
D gene: TRBD1
clone size: .
CDR3 DNA: TGTGCCAGCAGGGGGACAGACAAGCCTGAAAAACTGTTTTTT
CDR3 protein: CASRGTDKPEKLFF

V gene: TRBV6-5
J gene: TRBJ2-3
D gene: .
clone size: .
CDR3 DNA: TGTGCCAGCAGTTACACCGCAGGGCCCACAGATACGCAGTATTTT
CDR3 protein: CASSYTAGPTDTQYF

V gene: TRBV11-1
J gene: TRBJ2-1
D gene: TRBD1
clone size: .
CDR3 DNA: TGTGCCAGCAGCCGGACAGGCAACTACAATGAGCAGTTCTTC
CDR3 protein: CASSRTGNYNEQFF

V gene: TRBV5-5
J gene: TRBJ1-2
D gene: .
clone size: .
CDR3 DNA: TGTGCCAGCAGCTTGGGGGCCAACGACTATGGCTACACCTTC
CDR3 protein: CASSLGANDYGYTF

V gene: TRBV2
J gene: TRBJ1-2
D gene: TRBD1
clone size: .
CDR3 DNA: TGTGCCAGCAGTGCAGACAGGGTCGGCTATGGCTACACCTTC
CDR3 protein: CASSADRVGYGYTF

V gene: TRBV7-9
J gene: TRBJ1-2
D gene: TRBD1
clone size: .
CDR3 DNA: TGTGCCAGCAGCCCGGGACAGGGGGCGCGTGGCTACACCTTC
CDR3 protein: CASSPGQGARGYTF

V gene: TRBV6-6
J gene: TRBJ1-4
D gene: TRBD1
clone size: .
CDR3 DNA: TGTGCCAGCAGTCTTGGACAGGCTGCTAATGAAAAACTGTTTTTT
CDR3 protein: CASSLGQAANEKLFF

V gene: TRBV29-1
J gene: TRBJ1-3
D gene: .
clone size: few
CDR3 DNA: TGCAGCGCCTACTCCGGAAACACCATATATTTT
CDR3 protein: CSAYSGNTIYF

V gene: TRBV25-1
J gene: TRBJ2-5
D gene: .
clone size: .
CDR3 DNA: TGTGCCAGCAGCTCGAACGGGGAGACCCAGTACTTC
CDR3 protein: CASSSNGETQYF

V gene: TRBV2
J gene: TRBJ2-1
D gene: .
clone size: .
CDR3 DNA: TGTGCCAGCAGTGATGACAGGAGATACAATGAGCAGTTCTTC
CDR3 protein: CASSDDRRYNEQFF

V gene: TRBV5-1
J gene: TRBJ2-1
D gene: .
clone size: once
CDR3 DNA: TGCGCCAGCAGCTTGGAGGGAGACTACAATGAGCAGTTCTTC
CDR3 protein: CASSLEGDYNEQFF

V gene: TRBV21-1
J gene: TRBJ1-1
D gene: .
clone size: once
CDR3 DNA: TGTGCCAGCAGCAAAGGAAATCCGGGGACACCGATGAACACTGAAGCTTTCTTT
CDR3 protein: CASSKGNPGTPMNTEAFF

V gene: TRBV6-1
J gene: TRBJ2-3
D gene: TRBD2
clone size: .
CDR3 DNA: TGTGCCAGCAGTGAAAGGGGACTAGACACAGATACGCAGTATTTT
CDR3 protein: CASSERGLDTDTQYF

V gene: TRBV6-2/TRBV6-3
J gene: TRBJ2-3
D gene: TRBD2
clone size: once
CDR3 DNA: TGTGCCAGCAGTTACCGAGGACTAGCGGGAGCCTCGGGGGATACGCAGTATTTT
CDR3 protein: CASSYRGLAGASGDTQYF

V gene: TRBV9
J gene: TRBJ2-1
D gene: TRBD2
clone size: .
CDR3 DNA: TGTGCCAGCAGCGTAGCACTAGCGGACCCCGACGGGGAGCAGTTCTTC
CDR3 protein: CASSVALADPDGEQFF

V gene: TRBV5-4
J gene: TRBJ2-7
D gene: .
clone size: .
CDR3 DNA: TGTGCCAGCAGTAAACAGGGATACGAGCAGTACTTC
CDR3 protein: CASSKQGYEQYF

V gene: TRBV3-1/TRBV3-2
J gene: TRBJ1-5
D gene: TRBD1
clone size: .
CDR3 DNA: TGTGCCAGCAGCCAAGGGACAGGGGGCGGACAGCCCCAGCATTTT
CDR3 protein: CASSQGTGGGQPQHF

V gene: TRBV18
J gene: TRBJ2-1
D gene: .
clone size: .
CDR3 DNA: TGTGCCAGCTCAACGGAGTGGTACGGCAATGAGCAGTTCTTC
CDR3 protein: CASSTEWYGNEQFF

V gene: TRBV6-5
J gene: TRBJ1-5
D gene: TRBD1
clone size: .
CDR3 DNA: TGTGCCAGCAGTTTGAGACAGGGGACCGGACAGCCCCAGCATTTT
CDR3 protein: CASSLRQGTGQPQHF

V gene: TRBV28
J gene: TRBJ1-1
D gene: TRBD1
clone size: .
CDR3 DNA: TGTGCCAGCAGTTTCCCCACAGGGGTTGAAGCTTTCTTT
CDR3 protein: CASSFPTGVEAFF